Listed below are T cell receptor beta chains from one sample, sequenced in a study of T cell changes during pregnancy in multiple sclerosis. Data came from immunoSEQ multiplex PCR; TCRdb stores just in-frame clones and leaves some out. This table holds about 44,000 clones, roughly 95% found once. The input for sequencing was peripheral blood, taken in the second trimester of pregnancy. The receptors derive from a female donor with multiple sclerosis, enrolled in a pregnancy study. Each CDR3 is given with its conserved first and last residue. The D gene is left open where the match is weak. Only some rows state a clone size, as once, few, many or a class for expanded clones.

j_call d_call clone_size v_call cdr3_aa cdr3_nt
TRBJ1-1 - - TRBV5-1 CASSLAPLGSNTEAFF TGCGCCAGCAGCTTGGCCCCCCTCGGGTCAAACACTGAAGCTTTCTTT
TRBJ2-1 - - TRBV2 CASTLTTQGNEQFF TGTGCCAGCACATTAACCACCCAGGGCAATGAGCAGTTCTTC
TRBJ2-1 TRBD2 - TRBV18 CASSLAGGPSYNEQFF TGTGCCAGCTCATTAGCGGGGGGGCCATCCTACAATGAGCAGTTCTTC
TRBJ2-7 - - TRBV7-9 CASSLGSDEQYF TGTGCCAGCAGCTTAGGTTCCGACGAGCAGTACTTC
TRBJ2-2 TRBD2 once TRBV4-1 CASSPITGGANTGELFF TGCGCCAGCAGCCCCATAACCGGGGGGGCGAACACCGGGGAGCTGTTTTTT
TRBJ2-1 - - TRBV9 CASSVAGFSYNEQFF TGTGCCAGCAGCGTAGCAGGGTTTTCCTACAATGAGCAGTTCTTC
TRBJ2-3 TRBD2 - TRBV15 CATSRMTGGSFTDTQYF TGTGCCACCAGCAGAATGACGGGGGGGAGTTTTACAGATACGCAGTATTTT
TRBJ1-1 TRBD1 once TRBV7-2 CASSLTGPTEAFF TGTGCCAGCAGCCTGACAGGGCCTACTGAAGCTTTCTTT
TRBJ2-7 - - TRBV28 CASSIPGSTYEQYF TGTGCCAGCAGCATCCCCGGGTCGACCTACGAGCAGTACTTC
TRBJ1-5 TRBD1 - TRBV7-2 CASSPRTGDQPQHF TGTGCCAGCAGCCCGAGGACAGGGGATCAGCCCCAGCATTTT
TRBJ1-1 - - TRBV11-2 CASSLGTRNTEAFF TGTGCCAGCAGCTTAGGCACAAGGAACACTGAAGCTTTCTTT
TRBJ2-7 TRBD2 - TRBV5-1 CASSLGLADEQYF TGCGCCAGCAGCTTGGGACTAGCAGACGAGCAGTACTTC
TRBJ1-2 TRBD1 once TRBV7-3 CASSLGSGQTSGGYTF TGTGCCAGCAGCTTAGGCTCGGGACAGACCTCCGGGGGCTACACCTTC
TRBJ2-2 TRBD1 - TRBV29-1 CSVEDRTGYTGELFF TGCAGCGTTGAAGATCGGACAGGCTATACCGGGGAGCTGTTTTTT
TRBJ2-2 TRBD2 - TRBV27 CASSLRTSGTNTGELFF TGTGCCAGCAGTCTAAGGACTAGCGGAACGAACACCGGGGAGCTGTTTTTT
TRBJ2-7 TRBD1 - TRBV5-1 CASSFTGGYEQYF TGCGCCAGCAGCTTCACAGGGGGCTACGAGCAGTACTTC
TRBJ2-7 TRBD1 - TRBV6-5 CASSSDRGLPYEQYF TGTGCCAGCAGTTCTGACAGGGGGCTGCCCTACGAGCAGTACTTC
TRBJ1-2 - - TRBV10-3 CAMAPGGQEPTNYGYTF TGTGCCATGGCCCCTGGCGGGCAGGAACCTACTAACTATGGCTACACCTTC
TRBJ2-7 TRBD1 - TRBV6-6 CATTTGASYEQYF TGTGCCACCACGACAGGGGCCTCCTACGAGCAGTACTTC
TRBJ1-2 TRBD1 - TRBV2 CASSRQGAGGYTF TGTGCCAGTTCCCGACAGGGGGCGGGCGGCTACACCTTC
TRBJ2-3 - - TRBV18 CASSPLGATDTQYF TGTGCCAGCTCACCATTGGGGGCCACAGATACGCAGTATTTT
TRBJ2-3 TRBD2 few TRBV5-1 CASSISGRADTDTQYF TGCGCCAGCAGCATTAGCGGGAGGGCAGACACAGATACGCAGTATTTT
TRBJ2-2 TRBD1 - TRBV19 CASRDRGGTGELFF TGTGCCAGCCGGGACAGGGGAGGGACCGGGGAGCTGTTTTTT
TRBJ2-7 TRBD2 - TRBV11-1 CASSLASGSYEQYF TGTGCCAGCAGCTTAGCGAGCGGGAGCTACGAGCAGTACTTC
TRBJ2-5 - - TRBV5-4 CASSPKGGAETQYF TGTGCCAGCAGCCCGAAAGGGGGGGCAGAGACCCAGTACTTC
TRBJ1-2 - once TRBV9 CASSVSVGSYGYTF TGTGCCAGCAGCGTCTCCGTGGGGAGCTATGGCTACACCTTC
TRBJ2-3 TRBD2 - TRBV7-9 CATTSDYTDTQYF TGTGCCACGACTAGCGACTACACAGATACGCAGTATTTT
TRBJ2-1 - - TRBV15 CATSSLPGYEQFF TGTGCCACCAGCAGCCTTCCCGGGTATGAGCAGTTCTTC
TRBJ2-7 TRBD1 - TRBV7-6 CASSPGTGGSYEQYF TGTGCCAGCAGCCCGGGGACAGGGGGTTCCTACGAGCAGTACTTC
TRBJ2-5 - - TRBV10-3 CAISESLEVQETQYF TGTGCCATCAGTGAGTCGCTTGAGGTACAAGAGACCCAGTACTTC
TRBJ1-1 TRBD1 - TRBV27 CASSWDRGKTEAFF TGTGCCAGCAGTTGGGACAGGGGAAAAACTGAAGCTTTCTTT
TRBJ1-4 TRBD1 - TRBV4-1 CASSQSTDRGRREKLFF TGCGCCAGCAGCCAATCGACCGACAGGGGGCGGCGTGAAAAACTGTTTTTT
TRBJ1-3 TRBD1 - TRBV25-1 CASSEWTGRTNTIYF TGTGCCAGCAGTGAGTGGACAGGGCGCACAAACACCATATATTTT
TRBJ2-7 TRBD1 - TRBV11-1 CASSFRQGYSEQYF TGTGCCAGCAGCTTCCGACAGGGGTACTCCGAGCAGTACTTC
TRBJ2-7 TRBD1 once TRBV13 CASSSRDRDLYEQYF TGTGCCAGCAGCAGCAGGGACAGGGATCTCTACGAGCAGTACTTC
TRBJ2-3 TRBD2 - TRBV4-3 CASSQALAGGNTDTQYF TGCGCCAGCAGCCAGGCGCTAGCGGGGGGAAACACAGATACGCAGTATTTT
TRBJ2-7 TRBD2 - TRBV15 CATSEIAGALPYEQYF TGTGCCACCAGTGAGATAGCGGGGGCGCTTCCCTACGAGCAGTACTTC
TRBJ2-4 - - TRBV7-2 CASSLSGGGAKNIQYF TGTGCCAGCAGCTTGTCGGGCGGAGGGGCCAAAAACATTCAGTACTTC
TRBJ2-5 - - TRBV14 CASSPTNRYTDQETQYF TGTGCCAGCAGCCCCACCAACCGCTACACAGACCAAGAGACCCAGTACTTC
TRBJ1-1 - - TRBV28 CASSLASRNTEAFF TGTGCCAGCAGTTTAGCGTCGAGAAACACTGAAGCTTTCTTT
TRBJ2-7 - - TRBV27 CASSLKGHPYEQYF TGTGCCAGCAGTTTAAAGGGACACCCATACGAGCAGTACTTC